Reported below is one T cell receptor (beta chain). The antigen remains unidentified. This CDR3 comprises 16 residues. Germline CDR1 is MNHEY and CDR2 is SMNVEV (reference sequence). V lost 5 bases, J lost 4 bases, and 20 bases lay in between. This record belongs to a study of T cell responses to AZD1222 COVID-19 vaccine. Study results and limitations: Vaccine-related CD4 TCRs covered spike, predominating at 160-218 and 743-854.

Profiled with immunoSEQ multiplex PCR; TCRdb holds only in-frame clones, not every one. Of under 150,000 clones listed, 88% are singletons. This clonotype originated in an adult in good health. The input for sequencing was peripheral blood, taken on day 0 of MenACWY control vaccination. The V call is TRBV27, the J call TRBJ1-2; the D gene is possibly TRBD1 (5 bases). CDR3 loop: CASSPLFGTAVYGYTF. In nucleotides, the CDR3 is TGTGCCAGCAGTCCCTTATTCGGGACGGCCGTCTATGGCTACACCTTC.